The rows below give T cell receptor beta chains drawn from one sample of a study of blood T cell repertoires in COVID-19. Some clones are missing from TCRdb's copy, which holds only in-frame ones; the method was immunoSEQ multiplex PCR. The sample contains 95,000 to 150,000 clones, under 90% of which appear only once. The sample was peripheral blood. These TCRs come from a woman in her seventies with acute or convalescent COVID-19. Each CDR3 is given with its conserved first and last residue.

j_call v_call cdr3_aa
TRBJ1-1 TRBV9 CASSRTGMNTEAFF
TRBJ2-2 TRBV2 CASTADRGTGELFF
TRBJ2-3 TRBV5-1 CASSLAAATSTDTQYF
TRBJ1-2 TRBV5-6 CASSLSAGGGNYGYTF
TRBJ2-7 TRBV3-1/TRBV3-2 CASSQAGLQNYEQYF
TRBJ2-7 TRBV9 CASSHRGDRGHDEQYF
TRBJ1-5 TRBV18 CASSETGSGPQHF
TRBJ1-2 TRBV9 CASSSRTGGDYGYTF
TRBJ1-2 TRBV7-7 CASSLTRTGGEEVNGYTF
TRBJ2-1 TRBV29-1 CSVAGLRDSDHYNEQFF
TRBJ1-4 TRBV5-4 CASRQTGATNEKLFF
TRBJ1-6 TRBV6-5 CASSYSYRGRSPLHF
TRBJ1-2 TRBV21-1 CASIEWSINFNYGYTF
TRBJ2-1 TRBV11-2 CASSLGRNNEQFF
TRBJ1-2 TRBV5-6 CASSWGQGAFGGYTF
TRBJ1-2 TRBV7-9 CASSQQGFYGYTF
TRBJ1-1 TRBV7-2 CASSPVHDSYTEAFF
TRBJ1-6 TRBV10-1 CASSESSHRDRINSPLHF
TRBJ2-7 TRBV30 CAWSAPGLTYEQYF
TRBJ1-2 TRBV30 CAWSEGPGDGYTF
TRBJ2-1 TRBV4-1 CASSRLAGGYNEQFF
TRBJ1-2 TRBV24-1 CATSPPGDVGGYTF
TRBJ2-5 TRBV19 CASSSNSRGLNQETQYF
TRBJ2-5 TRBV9 CASSVSSGGQTQYF
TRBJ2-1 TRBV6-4 CASSEPNAGAEQFF
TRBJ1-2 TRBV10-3 CAISEYGQRGGYTF
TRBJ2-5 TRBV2 CASSWDRVETQYF
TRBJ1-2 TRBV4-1 CASSQAAGTGVDYTF
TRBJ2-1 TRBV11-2 CASSLKNSDEQFF
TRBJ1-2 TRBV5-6 CASSLGTGGDYTF
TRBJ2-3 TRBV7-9 CASSFGTGGSDTQYF
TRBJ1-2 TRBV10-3 CAISGWGGLGYTF
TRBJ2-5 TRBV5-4 CASSLGFSGGQETQYF
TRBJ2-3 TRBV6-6 CASRDRGFTDTQYF
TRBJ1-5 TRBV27 CASSSGYSNQPQHF
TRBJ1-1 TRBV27 CASSPTFSEDTEAFF
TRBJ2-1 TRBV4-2 CASQTSGGAAGEQFF
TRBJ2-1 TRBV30 CAWSNNRGEQFF
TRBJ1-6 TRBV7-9 CASSLGGLGSYNSPLHF
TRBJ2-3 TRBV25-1 CASSVKRGGSTDTQYF
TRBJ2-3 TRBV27 CASSLSRGDTQYF
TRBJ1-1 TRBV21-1 CASSNRGFGTEAFF
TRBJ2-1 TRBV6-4 CASSDGGSGNEQFF
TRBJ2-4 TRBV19 CASTPGQTLWIQYF
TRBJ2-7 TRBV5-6 CASSPNTGRSSYEQYF
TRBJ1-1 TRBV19 CASSIDRGTEAFF